Listed here is a single T cell receptor (beta chain). Antigen specificity is unknown. The source of the sample is a study of beta chain features in type 1 diabetes. Expressed TCRB transcripts got sequenced, as all isolated RNA was reverse transcribed. Produced via immunoSEQ multiplex PCR; TCRdb's table is partial and in-frame only. Of nearly 250,000 clones listed, approximately 70% are singletons. Overall study results and limits: Naive, central memory and Treg TCRB repertoires appeared more alike in patients than in healthy donors. Lower insertion and higher deletion counts appeared at VDJ junctions in type 1 diabetes patients.

Germline CDR1 is SQVTM and CDR2 is ANQGSEA. The CDR3 runs 14 residues. V was pared by 0 bases and J by 6 bases, with 13 bases between. This sequence originates from a man between 25 and 39 years old in good health. The sequencing sample was made of naive CD4+ T cells from blood. The chain couples TRBV29-1 to TRBJ2-3; D is undetermined. The CDR3 sequence: CSVEDRKSGDTQYF. The CDR3 nucleotides read TGCAGCGTTGAAGATCGGAAAAGTGGGGATACGCAGTATTTT.